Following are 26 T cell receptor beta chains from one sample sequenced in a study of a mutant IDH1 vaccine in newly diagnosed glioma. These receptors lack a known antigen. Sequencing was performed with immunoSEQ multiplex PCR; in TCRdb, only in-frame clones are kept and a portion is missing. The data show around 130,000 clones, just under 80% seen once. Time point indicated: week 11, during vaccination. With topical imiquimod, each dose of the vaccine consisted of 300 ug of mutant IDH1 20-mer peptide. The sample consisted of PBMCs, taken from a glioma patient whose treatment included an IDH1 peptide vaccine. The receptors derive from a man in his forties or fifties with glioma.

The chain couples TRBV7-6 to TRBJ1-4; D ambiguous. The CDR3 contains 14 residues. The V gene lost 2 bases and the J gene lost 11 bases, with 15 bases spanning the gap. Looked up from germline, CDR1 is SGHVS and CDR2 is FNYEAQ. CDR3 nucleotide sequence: TGTGCCAGCAGCTTAACTTCCGGGTTTCTGAAACTGTTTTTT. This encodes CASSLTSGFLKLFF.

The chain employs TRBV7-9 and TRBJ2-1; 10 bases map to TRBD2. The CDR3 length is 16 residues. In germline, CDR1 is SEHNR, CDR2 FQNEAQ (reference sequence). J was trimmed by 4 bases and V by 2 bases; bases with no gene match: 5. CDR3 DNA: TGTGCCAGCAGCTTACTAGCGGGAGCGTCTTACAATGAGCAGTTCTTC. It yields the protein CASSLLAGASYNEQFF.

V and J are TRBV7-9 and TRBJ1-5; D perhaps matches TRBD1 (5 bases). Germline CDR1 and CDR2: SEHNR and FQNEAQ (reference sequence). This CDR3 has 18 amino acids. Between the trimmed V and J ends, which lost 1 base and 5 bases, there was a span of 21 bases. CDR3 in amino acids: CASSLGVGIRGRDQPQHF. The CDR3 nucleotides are TGTGCCAGCAGCTTAGGTGTAGGGATAAGGGGTCGGGATCAGCCCCAGCATTTT.

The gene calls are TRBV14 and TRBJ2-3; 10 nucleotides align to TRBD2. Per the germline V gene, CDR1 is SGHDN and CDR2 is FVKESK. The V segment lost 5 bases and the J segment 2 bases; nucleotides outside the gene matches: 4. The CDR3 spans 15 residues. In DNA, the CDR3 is TGTGCCAGCAGCACGGGACTAGCGAACACAGATACGCAGTATTTT. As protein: CASSTGLANTDTQYF.

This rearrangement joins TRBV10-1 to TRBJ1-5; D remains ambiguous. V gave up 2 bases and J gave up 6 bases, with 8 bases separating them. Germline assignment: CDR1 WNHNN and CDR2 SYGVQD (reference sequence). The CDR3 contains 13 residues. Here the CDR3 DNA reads TGCGCCAGCAGTGAGACGGCCAGTCAGCCCCAGCATTTT. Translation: CASSETASQPQHF.

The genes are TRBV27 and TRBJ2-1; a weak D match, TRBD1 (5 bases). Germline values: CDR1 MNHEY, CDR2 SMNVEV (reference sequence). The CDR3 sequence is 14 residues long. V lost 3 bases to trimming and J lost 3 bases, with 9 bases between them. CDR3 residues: CASSLVGLYNEQFF. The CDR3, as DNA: TGTGCCAGCAGTTTGGTGGGGCTCTACAATGAGCAGTTCTTC.

CDR3 amino acids: CASSLSGRADEQFF. The CDR3 DNA is TGTGCCAGTAGTCTAAGCGGGAGGGCGGATGAGCAGTTCTTC. This chain links TRBV19 with TRBJ2-1; 10 nucleotides match TRBD2. V was clipped by 5 bases and J by 8 bases; unmatched bases: 6. CDR1 and CDR2 (germline): LNHDA, SQIVND (reference sequence). The CDR3 consists of 14 residues. Drawing the rest from reference TRBV19 and TRBJ2-1, the complete variable domain is DGGITQSPKYLFRKEGQNVTLSCEQNLNHDAMYWYRQDPGQGLRLIYYSQIVNDFQKGDIAEGYSVSREKKESFPLTVTSAQKNPTAFYLCASSLSGRADEQFFGPGTRLTVL.

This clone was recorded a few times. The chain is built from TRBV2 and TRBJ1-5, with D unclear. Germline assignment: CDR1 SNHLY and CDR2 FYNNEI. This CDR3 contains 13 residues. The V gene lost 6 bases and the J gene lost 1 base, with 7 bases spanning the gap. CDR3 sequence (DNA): TGTGCCAGCAGCCCTACCAGCAATCAGCCCCAGCATTTT. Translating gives CASSPTSNQPQHF.

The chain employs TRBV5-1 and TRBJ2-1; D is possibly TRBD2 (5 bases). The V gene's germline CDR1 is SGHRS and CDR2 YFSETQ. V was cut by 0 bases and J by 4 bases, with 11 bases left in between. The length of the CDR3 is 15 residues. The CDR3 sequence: CASSLGRAGYNEQFF. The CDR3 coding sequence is TGCGCCAGCAGCTTGGGCCGGGCGGGTTACAATGAGCAGTTCTTC.

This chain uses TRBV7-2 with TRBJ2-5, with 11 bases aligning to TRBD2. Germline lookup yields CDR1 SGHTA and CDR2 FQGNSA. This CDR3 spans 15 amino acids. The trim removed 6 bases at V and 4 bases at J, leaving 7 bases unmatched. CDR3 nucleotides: TGTGCCAGCAGAGGTAGCGGGGGGGCCTCAGAGACCCAGTACTTC. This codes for CASRGSGGASETQYF.

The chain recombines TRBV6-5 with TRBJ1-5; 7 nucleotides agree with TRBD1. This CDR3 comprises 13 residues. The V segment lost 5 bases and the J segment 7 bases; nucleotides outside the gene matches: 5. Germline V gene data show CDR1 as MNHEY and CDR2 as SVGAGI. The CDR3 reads CASSRQGGQPQHF. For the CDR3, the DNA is TGTGCCAGCAGTAGACAGGGAGGGCAGCCCCAGCATTTT.

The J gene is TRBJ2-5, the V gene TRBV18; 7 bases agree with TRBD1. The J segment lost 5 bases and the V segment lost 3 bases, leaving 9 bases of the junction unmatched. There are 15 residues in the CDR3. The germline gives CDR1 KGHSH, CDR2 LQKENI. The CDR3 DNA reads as TGTGCCAGCTCACCCCCCGGGACAGCTGGCGAGACCCAGTACTTC. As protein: CASSPPGTAGETQYF.

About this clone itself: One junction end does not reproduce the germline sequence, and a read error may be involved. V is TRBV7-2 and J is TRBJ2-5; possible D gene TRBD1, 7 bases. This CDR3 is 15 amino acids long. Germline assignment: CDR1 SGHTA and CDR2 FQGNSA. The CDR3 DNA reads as TGTGCCAGCAGCCGAGGGACAGCTGATCGGGAGACCCAGCACTTC. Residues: CASSRGTADRETQHF.

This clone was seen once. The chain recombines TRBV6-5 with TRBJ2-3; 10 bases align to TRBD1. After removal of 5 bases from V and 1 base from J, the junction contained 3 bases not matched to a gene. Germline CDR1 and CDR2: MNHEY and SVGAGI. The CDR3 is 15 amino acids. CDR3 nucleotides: TGTGCCAGCAGTCGGGGGACAGGGGGCACAGATACGCAGTATTTT. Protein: CASSRGTGGTDTQYF.

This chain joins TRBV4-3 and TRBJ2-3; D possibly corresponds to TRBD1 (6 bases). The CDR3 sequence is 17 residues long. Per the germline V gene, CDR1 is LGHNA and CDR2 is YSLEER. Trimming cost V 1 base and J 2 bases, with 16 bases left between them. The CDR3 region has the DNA TGCGCCAGCAGCCAAGCCGCGTTTGGACAGAACACAGATACGCAGTATTTT. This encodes CASSQAAFGQNTDTQYF.

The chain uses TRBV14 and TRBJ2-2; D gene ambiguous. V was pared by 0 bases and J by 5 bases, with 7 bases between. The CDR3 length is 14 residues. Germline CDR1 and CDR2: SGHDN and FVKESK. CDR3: CASSQDFATGELFF. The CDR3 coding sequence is TGTGCCAGCAGCCAAGACTTCGCAACCGGGGAGCTGTTTTTT.

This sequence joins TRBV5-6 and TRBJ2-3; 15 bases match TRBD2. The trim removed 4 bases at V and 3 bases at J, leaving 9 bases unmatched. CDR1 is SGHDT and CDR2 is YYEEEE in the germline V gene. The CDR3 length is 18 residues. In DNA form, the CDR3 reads TGTGCCAGCAGCCATGGACTAGCGGGGGGGCCGGTGACAGATACGCAGTATTTT. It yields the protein CASSHGLAGGPVTDTQYF.

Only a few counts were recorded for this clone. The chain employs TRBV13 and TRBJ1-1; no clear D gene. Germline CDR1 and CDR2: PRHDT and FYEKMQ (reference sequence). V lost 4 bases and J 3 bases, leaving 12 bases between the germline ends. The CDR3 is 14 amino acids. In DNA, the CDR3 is TGTGCCAGCAGCTCCCGTCCTGGGGACACTGAAGCTTTCTTT. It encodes CASSSRPGDTEAFF.

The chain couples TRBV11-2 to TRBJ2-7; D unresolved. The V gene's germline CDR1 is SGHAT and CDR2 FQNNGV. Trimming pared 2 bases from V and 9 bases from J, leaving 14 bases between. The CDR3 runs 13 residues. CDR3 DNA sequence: TGTGCCAGCAGCTTATTCAGTTATCTGGGGCAGTACTTC. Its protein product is CASSLFSYLGQYF.

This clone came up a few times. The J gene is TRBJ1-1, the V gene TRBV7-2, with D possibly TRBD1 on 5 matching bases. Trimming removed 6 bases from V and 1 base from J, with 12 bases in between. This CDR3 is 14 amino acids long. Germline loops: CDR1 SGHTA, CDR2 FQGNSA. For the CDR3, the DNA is TGTGCCAGCAGATCTTACGGGGGGAACACTGAAGCTTTCTTT. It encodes CASRSYGGNTEAFF.

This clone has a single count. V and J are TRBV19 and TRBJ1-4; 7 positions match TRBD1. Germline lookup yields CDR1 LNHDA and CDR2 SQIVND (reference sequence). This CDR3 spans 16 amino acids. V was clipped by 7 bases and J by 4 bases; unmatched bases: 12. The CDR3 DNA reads TGTGCCAGTACCCCACACCGGGGGACAGATAATGAAAAACTGTTTTTT. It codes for CASTPHRGTDNEKLFF.

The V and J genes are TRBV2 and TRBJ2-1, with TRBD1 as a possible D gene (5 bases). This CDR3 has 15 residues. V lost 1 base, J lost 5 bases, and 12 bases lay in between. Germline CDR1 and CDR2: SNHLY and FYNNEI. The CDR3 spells CASSEGRGRNNEQFF. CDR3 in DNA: TGTGCCAGCAGTGAAGGAAGGGGCAGGAACAATGAGCAGTTCTTC.

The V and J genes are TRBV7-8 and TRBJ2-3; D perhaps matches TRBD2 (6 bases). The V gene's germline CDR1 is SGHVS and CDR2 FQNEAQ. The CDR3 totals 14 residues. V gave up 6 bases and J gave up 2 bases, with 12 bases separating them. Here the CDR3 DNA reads TGTGCCAGCAGTCCGGGACTCCACACAGATACGCAGTATTTT. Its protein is CASSPGLHTDTQYF. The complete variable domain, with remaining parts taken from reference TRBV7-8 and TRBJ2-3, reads GAGVSQSPRYKVAKRGQDVALRCDPISGHVSLFWYQQALGQGPEFLTYFQNEAQLDKSGLPSDRFFAERPEGSVSTLKIQRTQQEDSAVYLCASSPGLHTDTQYFGPGTRLTVL.

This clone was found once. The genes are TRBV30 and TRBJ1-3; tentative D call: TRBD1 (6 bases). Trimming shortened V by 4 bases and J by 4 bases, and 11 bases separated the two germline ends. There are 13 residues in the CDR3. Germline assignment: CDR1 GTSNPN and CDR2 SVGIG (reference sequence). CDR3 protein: CAWNRDLGNTIYF. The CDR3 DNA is TGTGCCTGGAACAGGGACTTAGGAAACACCATATATTTT.

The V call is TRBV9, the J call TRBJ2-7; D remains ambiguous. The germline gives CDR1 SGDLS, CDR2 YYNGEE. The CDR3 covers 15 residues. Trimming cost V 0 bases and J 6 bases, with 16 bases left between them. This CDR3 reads CASSVASAEWGEQYF. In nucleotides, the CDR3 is TGTGCCAGCAGCGTAGCTAGTGCCGAGTGGGGCGAGCAGTACTTC.

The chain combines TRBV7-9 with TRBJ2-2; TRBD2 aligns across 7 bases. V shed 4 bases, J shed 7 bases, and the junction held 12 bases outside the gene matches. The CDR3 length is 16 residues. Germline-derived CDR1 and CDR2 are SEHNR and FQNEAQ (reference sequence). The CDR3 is CASSWPLGREHGELFF. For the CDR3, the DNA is TGTGCCAGCAGCTGGCCGTTGGGGAGGGAACACGGGGAGCTGTTTTTT.